The 5 T cell receptor beta chains below were found in one sample sequenced in a study of radiation and T cells in renal cell carcinoma. Assay used: immunoSEQ multiplex PCR; TCRdb lists only in-frame clones, some missing. This sample has more than 75,000 clones, with over 65% found just once. Time point defined: baseline pretreatment blood. Treatment denoted: 15 Gy SBRT to primary tumor, nephrectomy 4 weeks later. The starting material was blood, obtained from a patient whose treatment included radiotherapy and nephrectomy. These receptors came from a man aged 55 to 70 with renal cell carcinoma.

The V gene is TRBV9, the J gene TRBJ2-7; weak D call: TRBD2 (6 bases). This CDR3 region has 15 residues. Germline lookup yields CDR1 SGDLS and CDR2 YYNGEE. V lost 0 bases to trimming and J lost 2 bases, with 12 bases between them. CDR3 DNA sequence: TGTGCCAGCAGCGTAGAGGAGGGAGTCACCTACGAGCAGTACTTC. Its protein product is CASSVEEGVTYEQYF.

This chain connects TRBV27 to TRBJ2-7, with 7 positions matching TRBD2. The V gene end was trimmed by 1 base and the J gene end by 2 bases; junction bases not matched to a gene: 11. The CDR3 consists of 17 residues. The germline V gene has CDR1 MNHEY and CDR2 SMNVEV (reference sequence). The CDR3 sequence is CASSLLLGGGPTYEQYF. In nucleotides, the CDR3 is TGTGCCAGCAGTTTATTGTTGGGGGGAGGGCCTACCTACGAGCAGTACTTC.

The rearrangement links TRBV6-5 to TRBJ2-3; 8 bases are a match to TRBD1. The CDR3 is 15 amino acids. Per germline, CDR1 MNHEY and CDR2 SVGAGI. The V segment lost 2 bases and the J segment 4 bases; nucleotides outside the gene matches: 5. The CDR3 DNA is TGTGCCAGCAGTTACAGGGACAGGCACCCAGATACGCAGTATTTT. Its translation is CASSYRDRHPDTQYF.

This clone was found once. The CDR3 bases are TGCGCCAGCAGCCCTCGGGTGGCGGGAGGGTACAATGAGCAGTTCTTC. Encoded protein: CASSPRVAGGYNEQFF. The V call is TRBV4-3, the J call TRBJ2-1; 9 bases fit TRBD2. Trimming took 4 bases from V and 4 from J; bases not matched to a gene: 8. The length of the CDR3 is 16 residues. The germline CDR1 and CDR2 sequences are LGHNA and YSLEER.

This clone turned up a few times. The V call is TRBV7-7, the J call TRBJ2-5; a weak D match, TRBD1 (5 bases). Per the germline V gene, CDR1 is SSHAT and CDR2 is FNYEAQ (reference sequence). The CDR3 has 13 amino acids. V lost 8 bases and J 2 bases, leaving 12 bases between the germline ends. The CDR3 loop is CASSVQGQETQYF. CDR3 nucleotide sequence: TGTGCCAGCTCGGTCCAGGGACAAGAGACCCAGTACTTC.